This T cell receptor (beta chain) was sequenced in a study of OX40 agonist ivuxolimab in advanced cancers. Study context: Prior anti-PD-1, anti-PD-L1 or anti-CTLA-4 therapy did not bar entry, and more than 35% had some.

TCRdb's copy holds only in-frame clones and misses some; the assay was immunoSEQ multiplex PCR. The sample carries about 78,000 clones, around 86% recorded once. CDR1 and CDR2 from the germline V gene are MNHNS and SASEGT. Trimming removed 7 bases from V and 1 base from J, with 11 bases in between. This CDR3 is 14 amino acids long. The chain combines TRBV6-1 with TRBJ1-5; the D gene is possibly TRBD1 (5 bases). The sequence was obtained from an adult with an advanced solid tumor such as melanoma, head and neck, liver or kidney cancer. The sample in question was CD4+ or CD8+ T cells sorted from blood, obtained in a trial of the OX40 agonist ivuxolimab. Written as DNA, the CDR3 is TGTGCCAGCAACCAGGGTTTCAGCAATCAGCCCCAGCATTTT. Protein: CASNQGFSNQPQHF.